The 10 T cell receptor beta chains below were found in one sample sequenced in a study of shared clonotypes between healthy human individuals. The method was immunoSEQ multiplex PCR; TCRdb's version includes in-frame clones alone and lacks a portion of them. The table lists about 1.1 million clones, 78% of them singletons. Specimen: memory CD4+ T cells from PBMCs. Stated subset: CD45RA-negative fraction. The origin of the receptors is a man aged 18 to 29 in good health. Some clones in this sample may be carry-over from other donors' samples.

This sequence joins TRBV2 and TRBJ1-2; possibly TRBD1 for D (6 bases). V lost 3 bases and J 0 bases, leaving 17 bases between the germline ends. This CDR3 contains 17 residues. The germline V gene encodes CDR1 SNHLY and CDR2 FYNNEI. CDR3 sequence: CASSDPGQPYSNYGYTF. The CDR3 DNA follows: TGTGCCAGCAGTGATCCCGGACAGCCTTATTCTAACTATGGCTACACCTTC. Full variable domain (remainder filled in from reference TRBV2 and TRBJ1-2): EPEVTQTPSHQVTQMGQEVILRCVPISNHLYFYWYRQILGQKVEFLVSFYNNEISEKSEIFDDQFSVERPDGSNFTLKIRSTKLEDSAMYFCASSDPGQPYSNYGYTFGSGTRLTVV.

This clone has only a few counts. The rearrangement uses TRBV7-6 and TRBJ2-5; D unresolved. CDR1 and CDR2 from the germline V gene are SGHVS and FNYEAQ. This CDR3 comprises 14 residues. The V and J ends lost 5 bases and 0 bases respectively, with 10 bases between them. This chain's CDR3 is CASSIVGYQETQYF. The CDR3 DNA sequence: TGTGCCAGCAGCATTGTGGGGTACCAAGAGACCCAGTACTTC.

V gene TRBV5-1 combines with J gene TRBJ2-2, with D tentatively TRBD2 (6 bases). Trimming removed 0 bases at V and 1 base at J, with 13 bases between. This CDR3 has 17 residues. The germline CDR1 and CDR2 sequences are SGHRS and YFSETQ. This chain's CDR3 is CASSLAGGTGNTGELFF. CDR3 bases: TGCGCCAGCAGCTTGGCCGGAGGGACTGGGAACACCGGGGAGCTGTTTTTT. The full variable domain, in which reference TRBV5-1 and TRBJ2-2 provide the parts outside the CDR3, is KAGVTQTPRYLIKTRGQQVTLSCSPISGHRSVSWYQQTPGQGLQFLFEYFSETQRNKGNFPGRFSGRQFSNSRSEMNVSTLELGDSALYLCASSLAGGTGNTGELFFGEGSRLTVL.

This chain connects TRBV18 to TRBJ2-1; 10 bases agree with TRBD2. V lost 2 bases to trimming and J lost 6 bases; unmatched junction nucleotides: 7. Germline CDR1 and CDR2: KGHSH and LQKENI. The CDR3 runs 16 residues. The CDR3 coding sequence is TGTGCCAGCTCACCATATGCACTAGCGGGATCCAATGAGCAGTTCTTC. This translates into CASSPYALAGSNEQFF.

The V call is TRBV5-4, the J call TRBJ2-7, with D unresolved. This CDR3 spans 15 amino acids. V was cut by 4 bases and J by 2 bases, with 16 bases left in between. Per germline, CDR1 SGHNT and CDR2 YYREEE (reference sequence). DNA of the CDR3: TGTGCCAGCAGCGCCGGACGCTCTAGACCCTACGAGCAGTACTTC. Translation: CASSAGRSRPYEQYF.

The chain is built from TRBV4-1 and TRBJ1-3, with D uncertain. The V end was cut by 1 base, the J end by 0 bases, with 7 bases between. Germline V gene data show CDR1 as MGHRA and CDR2 as YSYEKL. This CDR3 spans 15 amino acids. The DNA for the CDR3 is TGCGCCAGCAGCCAAGGGTTTGGCTCTGGAAACACCATATATTTT. Translating gives CASSQGFGSGNTIYF.

A note on this clone: Distinct nucleotide sequences in the sample also encode this CDR3. The J gene is TRBJ2-4, the V gene TRBV5-1, with 10 bases aligning to TRBD1. The germline V gene has CDR1 SGHRS and CDR2 YFSETQ. The CDR3 covers 16 residues. V lost 0 bases, J lost 0 bases, and 0 bases stayed unmatched. The DNA of the CDR3 is TGCGCCAGCAGCTTGGGACAGGGGGCAGCCAAAAACATTCAGTACTTC. Residues: CASSLGQGAAKNIQYF.

The rearrangement joins TRBV6-6 to TRBJ2-3; 14 bases match TRBD2. Trimming removed 6 bases from V and 6 bases from J; junction bases left unmatched: 5. Germline lookup yields CDR1 MNHNY and CDR2 SVGAGI (reference sequence). The length of the CDR3 is 15 residues. DNA for the CDR3: TGTGCCAGCAGCTCCCGGACTAGCGGGGGGGATACGCAGTATTTT. This gives the protein CASSSRTSGGDTQYF.

The chain links TRBV7-2 to TRBJ2-3, with D perhaps matching TRBD2 (5 bases). The ends were cut back, 1 base at V and 7 bases at J, with 12 bases in the middle. The CDR3 has 14 amino acids. Germline-derived CDR1 and CDR2 are SGHTA and FQGNSA. DNA for the CDR3: TGTGCCAGCAGCTTAGACCCCGGGGTCCATACGCAGTATTTT. Translated: CASSLDPGVHTQYF.

The V call is TRBV2, the J call TRBJ1-3, with TRBD1 identical over 7 bases. Germline assignment: CDR1 SNHLY and CDR2 FYNNEI. After removal of 6 bases from V and 0 bases from J, the junction contained 5 bases not matched to a gene. The CDR3 has 15 residues. CDR3 sequence: CASRGTVRSGNTIYF. The DNA for the CDR3 is TGTGCCAGCAGAGGGACAGTGCGCTCTGGAAACACCATATATTTT. Looking up the rest from reference TRBV2 and TRBJ1-3 gives the full variable domain: EPEVTQTPSHQVTQMGQEVILRCVPISNHLYFYWYRQILGQKVEFLVSFYNNEISEKSEIFDDQFSVERPDGSNFTLKIRSTKLEDSAMYFCASRGTVRSGNTIYFGEGSWLTVV.